These 21 T cell receptor beta chains came from one sample sequenced in a study of cytomegalovirus exposure and HLA in healthy donors. Primers: 60 Vbeta forward and 13 Jbeta reverse. Profiling relied on immunoSEQ multiplex PCR, and the TCRdb table lists in-frame clones only, not all of them. The table lists 110,000 to 150,000 clones, over 70% of them singletons. Specimen: PBMCs. The receptors were gathered from a young man in good health and CMV-seronegative.

This chain uses TRBV7-2 with TRBJ2-7, with 8 bases matching TRBD2. This CDR3 comprises 18 residues. Trimming removed 7 bases from V and 3 bases from J; junction bases left unmatched: 20. Germline V gene lookup returns CDR1 SGHTA and CDR2 FQGNSA. For the CDR3, the DNA is TGTGCCAGCACCCTACAGTCGGGGGGGCTCCCTTCTAGCTACGAGCAGTACTTC. Protein product: CASTLQSGGLPSSYEQYF.

The chain combines TRBV9 with TRBJ2-1, with TRBD1 identical over 8 bases. Germline V gene data show CDR1 as SGDLS and CDR2 as YYNGEE. V lost 0 bases, J lost 8 bases, and 7 bases stayed unmatched. CDR3 length equals 15 residues. The CDR3 nucleotides are TGTGCCAGCAGCGTAGAACAGGGGGGCTGGGATGAGCAGTTCTTC. Its protein product is CASSVEQGGWDEQFF.

The J gene is TRBJ2-7, the V gene TRBV10-3; TRBD1 matches at 7 bases. V trimming: 4 bases; J trimming: 3 bases; junction bases outside the gene matches: 6. CDR3 length equals 14 residues. The germline V gene encodes CDR1 ENHRY and CDR2 SYGVKD. DNA for the CDR3: TGTGCCATCAGTGGAGAAGGGGGCATCTACGAGCAGTACTTC. Translation: CAISGEGGIYEQYF.

V usage is TRBV5-1 and J usage is TRBJ2-5; TRBD2 is a possible D gene (7 bases). The germline V gene encodes CDR1 SGHRS and CDR2 YFSETQ. V was shortened by 0 bases and J by 5 bases, with 17 bases between the two germline ends. The CDR3 length is 16 residues. CDR3 sequence (DNA): TGCGCCAGCAGCTTGGGTCTTGGGGGGGCAGGTGAGACCCAGTACTTC. This gives the protein CASSLGLGGAGETQYF. Full variable domain (remainder filled in from reference TRBV5-1 and TRBJ2-5): KAGVTQTPRYLIKTRGQQVTLSCSPISGHRSVSWYQQTPGQGLQFLFEYFSETQRNKGNFPGRFSGRQFSNSRSEMNVSTLELGDSALYLCASSLGLGGAGETQYFGPGTRLLVL.

The CDR3 region is CASRGQGSITEAFF. CDR3 nucleotides: TGTGCCAGCCGGGGACAGGGCTCTATCACTGAAGCTTTCTTT. The rearrangement links TRBV6-5 to TRBJ1-1; 9 bases are a match to TRBD1. Germline CDR1 and CDR2: MNHEY and SVGAGI. This CDR3 is 14 amino acids long. With V trimmed by 8 bases and J by 4 bases, 8 bases remained unmatched.

The chain carries TRBV4-3 and TRBJ2-7, with D possibly being TRBD2 (5 bases). This CDR3 spans 14 amino acids. Germline V CDR1 and CDR2: LGHNA, YSLEER. Trimming cost V 0 bases and J 7 bases, with 13 bases left between them. The DNA of the CDR3 is TGCGCCAGCAGCCAAGATAGAGGGTTCGGGGAGCAGTACTTC. Its protein is CASSQDRGFGEQYF.

The chain carries TRBV9 and TRBJ2-3; tentatively, D is TRBD2 (6 bases). The CDR3 contains 14 residues. CDR1 and CDR2 from the germline V gene are SGDLS and YYNGEE. V lost 1 base and J lost 6, with 12 bases in between. CDR3 nucleotide sequence: TGTGCCAGCAGCGTAATCGGCCTAGCGGATACGCAGTATTTT. Residues: CASSVIGLADTQYF.

The V gene is TRBV6-5, the J gene TRBJ2-7, with 11 bases lining up with TRBD1. Trimming took 6 bases from V and 7 from J; bases not matched to a gene: 5. Per germline, CDR1 MNHEY and CDR2 SVGAGI. The CDR3 has 13 residues. This CDR3 reads CASSRTGGREQYF. As DNA, the CDR3 is TGTGCCAGCAGCCGGACAGGGGGCCGAGAGCAGTACTTC.

The rearrangement uses TRBV10-3 and TRBJ2-5; 7 nucleotides line up with TRBD2. CDR1 ENHRY and CDR2 SYGVKD come from the germline V gene. The junction had 3 bases not matched to a gene; V was cut back by 11 bases and J by 3 bases. CDR3 size: 11 residues. CDR3 residues: CASRGEETQYF. As DNA, the CDR3 is TGTGCCTCACGGGGGGAAGAGACCCAGTACTTC.

This chain joins TRBV19 and TRBJ1-1; TRBD1 matches 11 bases. Germline values: CDR1 LNHDA, CDR2 SQIVND (reference sequence). The CDR3 has 15 amino acids. With V trimmed by 6 bases and J by 4 bases, 7 bases remained unmatched. CDR3: CASSDLGQGGTEAFF. The CDR3 bases are TGTGCCAGTAGCGACCTGGGACAGGGGGGCACTGAAGCTTTCTTT. Full variable domain (rest looked up from reference TRBV19 and TRBJ1-1): DGGITQSPKYLFRKEGQNVTLSCEQNLNHDAMYWYRQDPGQGLRLIYYSQIVNDFQKGDIAEGYSVSREKKESFPLTVTSAQKNPTAFYLCASSDLGQGGTEAFFGQGTRLTVV.

J is TRBJ2-2 and V is TRBV7-3; 8 bases agree with TRBD1. The CDR3 has 16 residues. Germline V gene sequence: CDR1 SGHTA, CDR2 FQGTGA. J was trimmed by 1 base and V by 1 base; bases with no gene match: 2. CDR3 in DNA: TGTGCCAGCAGCTTAAGGGGACAGGAGAACACCGGGGAGCTGTTTTTT. Residues: CASSLRGQENTGELFF. The whole variable domain, remainder taken from reference TRBV7-3 and TRBJ2-2, is GAGVSQTPSNKVTEKGKYVELRCDPISGHTALYWYRQSLGQGPEFLIYFQGTGAADDSGLPNDRFFAVRPEGSVSTLKIQRTERGDSAVYLCASSLRGQENTGELFFGEGSRLTVL.

V usage is TRBV19 and J usage is TRBJ1-5, with 10 nucleotides matching TRBD1. Germline V CDR1 and CDR2: LNHDA, SQIVND (reference sequence). This CDR3 has 18 residues. J gave up 1 base and V 8 bases, and 14 bases lay outside the gene matches. CDR3 amino acids: CASRGRDRGLSSNQPQHF. The CDR3, as DNA: TGTGCCAGTCGTGGGAGGGACAGGGGTTTGTCAAGCAATCAGCCCCAGCATTTT.

Only a few counts were recorded for this clone. This chain joins TRBV30 and TRBJ1-3; 7 nucleotides line up with TRBD1. Germline assignment: CDR1 GTSNPN and CDR2 SVGIG (reference sequence). The CDR3 covers 16 residues. V trimming: 3 bases; J trimming: 3 bases; junction bases outside the gene matches: 11. The CDR3 loop is CAWREYRDSLGNTIYF. The CDR3, as DNA: TGTGCCTGGAGAGAGTACCGGGACAGCCTTGGAAACACCATATATTTT.

CDR3: CASSSFLGGLNTGELFF. The CDR3 DNA reads as TGTGCCAGCAGCAGTTTTTTGGGGGGACTTAACACCGGGGAGCTGTTTTTT. This chain joins TRBV27 and TRBJ2-2; tentatively, D is TRBD2 (6 bases). The CDR3 length is 17 residues. The ends were cut back, 6 bases at V and 2 bases at J, with 19 bases in the middle. The germline V gene encodes CDR1 MNHEY and CDR2 SMNVEV (reference sequence).

The chain links TRBV5-4 to TRBJ2-5; TRBD2 aligns across 7 bases. The J segment lost 0 bases and the V segment lost 4 bases, leaving 9 bases of the junction unmatched. Germline lookup yields CDR1 SGHNT and CDR2 YYREEE (reference sequence). The CDR3 has 16 residues. CDR3 sequence (DNA): TGTGCCAGCAGCACCCTCAGCGGGGCCCACCAAGAGACCCAGTACTTC. It is translated as CASSTLSGAHQETQYF. Using reference TRBV5-4 and TRBJ2-5 for the parts outside the CDR3, the full variable domain is ETGVTQSPTHLIKTRGQQVTLRCSSQSGHNTVSWYQQALGQGPQFIFQYYREEENGRGNFPPRFSGLQFPNYSSELNVNALELDDSALYLCASSTLSGAHQETQYFGPGTRLLVL.

The J gene is TRBJ1-1, the V gene TRBV7-2, with TRBD1 as a possible D gene (6 bases). This CDR3 region has 13 residues. In germline, CDR1 is SGHTA, CDR2 FQGNSA. Trimming took off 3 bases at V and 7 bases at J, with 12 bases between the two ends. The CDR3 DNA sequence: TGTGCCAGCAGCTTTCTGGGGGCGGTTGAAGCTTTCTTT. It translates to CASSFLGAVEAFF.

For this clone: This same CDR3 is encoded by further DNA sequences in the sample. This chain uses TRBV5-1 with TRBJ1-5; TRBD1 matches 9 bases. Germline assignment: CDR1 SGHRS and CDR2 YFSETQ. J lost 0 bases, V lost 4 bases, and 5 bases had no gene match. This CDR3 is built from 16 residues. The CDR3 loop reads CASSLGQGNSNQPQHF. DNA of the CDR3: TGCGCCAGCAGCCTGGGACAGGGTAATAGCAATCAGCCCCAGCATTTT.

This clone was counted between two and nine times. J is TRBJ1-5 and V is TRBV7-2; D is unclear. CDR3 length equals 13 residues. Germline V gene data show CDR1 as SGHTA and CDR2 as FQGNSA. Between the trimmed V and J ends, which lost 5 bases and 0 bases, there was a span of 5 bases. The chain's CDR3 is CASSRYSNQPQHF. In DNA form, the CDR3 reads TGTGCCAGCAGCCGGTATAGCAATCAGCCCCAGCATTTT.

Details on this clone: Other DNA sequences within the sample encode an identical CDR3. V gene TRBV6-5 combines with J gene TRBJ2-1; TRBD1 might be the D (6 bases). CDR1 MNHEY and CDR2 SVGAGI come from the germline V gene. The CDR3 is 12 amino acids. The V gene lost 5 bases and the J gene lost 7 bases, with 9 bases spanning the gap. The CDR3 is CASSLGGNEQFF. The CDR3 nucleotides are TGTGCCAGCAGTCTAGGGGGAAATGAGCAGTTCTTC.

The chain couples TRBV7-9 to TRBJ2-1, with 7 bases matching TRBD1. The trim removed 4 bases at V and 7 bases at J, leaving 19 bases unmatched. CDR1 and CDR2 from the germline V gene are SEHNR and FQNEAQ (reference sequence). CDR3 length: 18 residues. The CDR3 loop is CASSSTDRVVVGNNEQFF. The CDR3 DNA follows: TGTGCCAGCAGCTCGACAGACAGGGTGGTTGTGGGCAATAATGAGCAGTTCTTC.

This clone was recorded a few times. The gene calls are TRBV6-5 and TRBJ1-2; 9 bases are shared with TRBD1. The CDR3 consists of 14 residues. CDR1 MNHEY and CDR2 SVGAGI come from the germline V gene. After removal of 6 bases from V and 0 bases from J, the junction contained 2 bases not matched to a gene. CDR3 residues: CASSRQGANYGYTF. In DNA, the CDR3 is TGTGCCAGCAGCCGACAGGGGGCTAACTATGGCTACACCTTC.